One sample yielded the 5 T cell receptor beta chains listed below, sequenced in a study of early T cells in non-severe SARS-CoV-2 infection (dated by TCRdb to the early 2020s). Library preparation was by 5' RACE. Sequenced using a NextSeq 500. TCRdb applied fastp at Q25 and MiXCR to the public reads, then kept only in-frame beta chains. CDR3 protein duplicates are merged, each entry listing the most common genes and DNA. The sample records tens of thousands of distinct CDR3 sequences, 5.9% of which are singletons. 4.8% of the sample goes to the ten largest clones. Sequenced: whole blood. The receptors stem from an adult who was a healthcare worker with PCR-confirmed SARS-CoV-2 infection or an uninfected control (not recorded which).

This clonotype was detected ten times or more. The chain links TRBV6-1 to TRBJ2-5, with D tentatively TRBD1 or TRBD2 (5 bases each). V dropped 8 bases and J dropped 2 bases, with 18 bases sitting between them. The CDR3 contains 15 residues. Per germline, CDR1 MNHNS and CDR2 SASEGT. The CDR3: CASRLERGAQETQYF. In DNA, the CDR3 is TGTGCCAGCCGCCTTGAGAGAGGGGCACAAGAGACCCAGTACTTC.

V and J are TRBV6-5 and TRBJ2-7; possibly TRBD2 for D (5 bases). CDR1 MNHEY and CDR2 SVGAGI come from the germline V gene. Trimming stripped 8 bases from V and 3 bases from J, with 14 bases between. This CDR3 region has 13 residues. The chain's CDR3 is CASSRRAVYEQYF. CDR3 coding DNA: TGTGCCAGCTCCCGGCGGGCAGTCTACGAGCAGTACTTC.

This clonotype was observed many times. The chain uses TRBV4-1 and TRBJ2-5, with D unresolved. With 0 bases removed from V and 1 base from J, the gap between germline ends came to 6 bases. CDR1 is MGHRA, CDR2 YSYEKL, per germline. This CDR3 spans 14 amino acids. The CDR3 nucleotides read TGCGCCAGCAGCCAAGATGACACCCAAGAGACCCAGTACTTC. It translates to CASSQDDTQETQYF.

DNA of the CDR3: TGTGCCAGCTCACCTGTGACAGTCTCTAATGAAAAACTGTTTTTT. As protein: CASSPVTVSNEKLFF. The V gene is TRBV18, the J gene TRBJ1-4; D possibly corresponds to TRBD1 (5 bases). The CDR3 consists of 15 residues. Between the trimmed V and J ends, which lost 3 bases and 3 bases, there was a span of 11 bases. Looked up from germline, CDR1 is KGHSH and CDR2 is LQKENI.

In this sample, this clonotype turned up many times. The J gene is TRBJ1-2, the V gene TRBV20-1; no clear D gene. CDR1 and CDR2 from the germline V gene are DFQATT and SNEGSKA (reference sequence). The V and J ends lost 1 base and 2 bases respectively, with 11 bases between them. The CDR3 extends over 14 amino acids. The CDR3 protein is CSARVEVSNYGYTF. DNA of the CDR3: TGCAGTGCTAGAGTGGAGGTTTCGAACTATGGCTACACCTTC.